These T cell receptor beta chains were read from a single sample in a study of T cell responses to AZD1222 COVID-19 vaccine. This table comes from immunoSEQ multiplex PCR, and its TCRdb copy is limited to in-frame clones, with some not included. The repertoire holds under 150,000 clones, with approximately 92% as singletons. Sequencing used peripheral blood, obtained on day 0 of AZD1222 vaccination. The receptors originated from an adult in good health. Both conserved end residues are part of each CDR3. The order of the fields is clone size, CDR3 length, J gene, D gene, V gene, CDR3 DNA, CDR3 protein. The D gene is left open where the match is weak. Size is omitted from some rows. Given values are once, few, many or a class for expanded clones.

once	15	TRBJ2-6	-	TRBV10-1	TGCGCCAGCATACCAGGGAACTCTGGGGCCAACGTCCTGACTTTC	CASIPGNSGANVLTF
-	11	TRBJ2-1	-	TRBV6-5	TGTGCCAGCAGTTCTTTTAATGAGCAGTTCTTC	CASSSFNEQFF
-	16	TRBJ1-5	-	TRBV28	TGTGCCAGCAGCCCCTTGGGAGGGCTAAACAATCAGCCCCAGCATTTT	CASSPLGGLNNQPQHF
-	14	TRBJ1-4	-	TRBV9	TGTGCCAGCAGCGTAGCGGCAGTTAATGAAAAACTGTTTTTT	CASSVAAVNEKLFF
many	12	TRBJ2-7	-	TRBV30	TGTGCCTGGGGACGAACCCGGTTCGAGCAGTACTTC	CAWGRTRFEQYF
-	15	TRBJ2-3	-	TRBV6-2/TRBV6-3	TGTGCCAGCAGTTACTCGAAACTTCCCTCAGATACGCAGTATTTT	CASSYSKLPSDTQYF
-	15	TRBJ2-1	TRBD2	TRBV11-1	TGTGCCAGCAGCCCCGCGACTAGCGGAGTTAATGAGCAGTTCTTC	CASSPATSGVNEQFF
-	16	TRBJ2-7	-	TRBV4-3	TGCGCCAGCAGCCATGAGACCGGGACGGAGCCCTACGAGCAGTACTTC	CASSHETGTEPYEQYF
-	12	TRBJ1-2	-	TRBV29-1	TGCAGCGTTGAAGAGTCAAGGGAAGGCTACACCTTC	CSVEESREGYTF
-	12	TRBJ1-2	-	TRBV28	TGTGCCAGCAGAACAGGGAACTATGGCTACACCTTC	CASRTGNYGYTF
-	15	TRBJ1-4	-	TRBV7-8	TGTGCCAGCAGCTCCGAGGGGACAACGAATGAAAAACTGTTTTTT	CASSSEGTTNEKLFF
-	14	TRBJ2-3	-	TRBV5-6	TGTGCCAGCAGCCCCGGGGGGCGCACAGATACGCAGTATTTT	CASSPGGRTDTQYF
few	16	TRBJ1-1	TRBD1	TRBV5-1	TGCGCCAGCAGCCCCGGGACAGGCCCCATGAACACTGAAGCTTTCTTT	CASSPGTGPMNTEAFF
-	15	TRBJ2-1	TRBD2	TRBV7-7	TGTGCCAGCAGCCTGGGGACTAGCGGGATCAATGAGCAGTTCTTC	CASSLGTSGINEQFF
-	13	TRBJ1-2	-	TRBV5-6	TGTGCCAGCAGCTTAGACCGGAACTATGGCTACACCTTC	CASSLDRNYGYTF
-	15	TRBJ2-7	-	TRBV27	TGTGCCAGCAGTTTCGAATCGGGACGGTTCTACGAGCAGTACTTC	CASSFESGRFYEQYF
-	13	TRBJ1-2	-	TRBV5-6	TGTGCCAGCAGCTTGGGGGGGTCCTATGGCTACACCTTC	CASSLGGSYGYTF
-	12	TRBJ2-7	TRBD1	TRBV28	TGTGCCAGCGGAGGACAGGGGGGCGAGCAGTACTTC	CASGGQGGEQYF
-	13	TRBJ1-2	TRBD1	TRBV27	TGTGCCAGCGGCCTGGGGACAGGGTACGGCTACACCTTC	CASGLGTGYGYTF
-	15	TRBJ1-4	-	TRBV30	TGTGCCTGGAGTGTCTCAGGGGCAACTAATGAAAAACTGTTTTTT	CAWSVSGATNEKLFF
-	14	TRBJ1-4	-	TRBV6-5	TGTGCCAGCTCGGGTCGCGGGTCGGATGAAAAACTGTTTTTT	CASSGRGSDEKLFF
-	17	TRBJ1-3	TRBD1	TRBV25-1	TGTGCCAGCAGTGAATACCGAGGGGGCTCGGGGGGAAACACCATATATTTT	CASSEYRGGSGGNTIYF
-	15	TRBJ1-1	TRBD1	TRBV9	TGTGCCAGCAGCGTTGGTCACGAGGGGGCGAGTGGTGCTTTCTTT	CASSVGHEGASGAFF
-	15	TRBJ2-2	-	TRBV9	TGTGCCAGCAGCGTACGCGGAACGAACACCGGGGAGCTGTTTTTT	CASSVRGTNTGELFF
-	12	TRBJ2-1	-	TRBV27	TGTGCCAGCAGTTTATTGGGCGATGAGCAGTTCTTC	CASSLLGDEQFF
-	16	TRBJ2-1	-	TRBV5-1	TGCGCCAGCAGCTTACGTTCTAGCAGGGGCTACAATGAGCAGTTCTTC	CASSLRSSRGYNEQFF
-	15	TRBJ1-5	-	TRBV21-1	TGTGCCAGCAGCAATTTTGTCAGGGGCCATCAGCCCCAGCATTTT	CASSNFVRGHQPQHF
-	16	TRBJ1-1	-	TRBV9	TGTGCCAGCAGCGTAGCATCCTCAACGGGGGGCACTGAAGCTTTCTTT	CASSVASSTGGTEAFF
once	15	TRBJ2-1	TRBD2	TRBV5-6	TGTGCCAGCAGCGGACTAGCGGGCCTTAACAATGAGCAGTTCTTC	CASSGLAGLNNEQFF
-	14	TRBJ1-1	-	TRBV15	TGTGCCACCAGCAGAGATGGGAGGAACACTGAAGCTTTCTTT	CATSRDGRNTEAFF
-	19	TRBJ2-3	-	TRBV4-3	TGCGCCAGCAGCCAAGATAGGGGGGGGTCGGCATCCCGCACAGATACGCAGTATTTT	CASSQDRGGSASRTDTQYF
-	13	TRBJ2-1	TRBD1	TRBV19	TGTGCCAGTCCAAGGGACAGGTACAATGAGCAGTTCTTC	CASPRDRYNEQFF
-	12	TRBJ2-5	-	TRBV29-1	TGCAGCGTTTCCCAGGGCCAAGAGACCCAGTACTTC	CSVSQGQETQYF
-	12	TRBJ1-4	-	TRBV6-5	TGTGCCAGCAGTTACTCTGGGGAAAAACTGTTTTTT	CASSYSGEKLFF
-	16	TRBJ2-1	TRBD1	TRBV6-5	TGTGCCAGCAGTTTTGGGACAGGCATTCGATACAATGAGCAGTTCTTC	CASSFGTGIRYNEQFF
-	12	TRBJ1-2	-	TRBV12-3/TRBV12-4	TGTGCCAGCAGGACTGCCGACTATGGCTACACCTTC	CASRTADYGYTF
-	17	TRBJ2-1	TRBD2	TRBV4-1	TGCGCCAGCAGCCCCCGGACTAGCGGGAGCCCTAACAATGAGCAGTTCTTC	CASSPRTSGSPNNEQFF
-	13	TRBJ2-7	-	TRBV29-1	TGCAGCGTTGAAGATGGTCCGGTCAACGAGCAGTACTTC	CSVEDGPVNEQYF
-	15	TRBJ2-3	TRBD1	TRBV24-1	TGTGCCACCAGTGATTTGAAGGGGGCGACCGATACGCAGTATTTT	CATSDLKGATDTQYF
once	14	TRBJ2-3	TRBD2	TRBV9	TGTGCCAGCAGCGTAGCTGGGGGGGCAGATACGCAGTATTTT	CASSVAGGADTQYF
-	14	TRBJ1-2	-	TRBV7-2	TGTGCCAGCAGCTACGACAGACGGAACTATGGCTACACCTTC	CASSYDRRNYGYTF
-	12	TRBJ2-5	-	TRBV11-2	TGTGCCAGCAGCTTAGAGGAGTTGACCCAGTACTTC	CASSLEELTQYF
few	15	TRBJ1-2	TRBD1	TRBV11-1	TGTGCCAGCAGCGGGGCGGACAGGGGATACTATGGCTACACCTTC	CASSGADRGYYGYTF
-	13	TRBJ1-1	-	TRBV4-1	TGCGCCAGCAGCGAAGCACCGAACACTGAAGCTTTCTTT	CASSEAPNTEAFF
-	16	TRBJ2-1	-	TRBV6-4	TGTGCCAGCAGTGACCCCTGGGGCGGGGCGGGAAATGAGCAGTTCTTC	CASSDPWGGAGNEQFF
-	16	TRBJ2-3	-	TRBV7-3	TGTGCCAGCAGCTCCCCGGAGACTAGGGGGACAGATACGCAGTATTTT	CASSSPETRGTDTQYF
-	16	TRBJ2-2	TRBD2	TRBV12-5	TGTGCTAGTGGTCTATCACTAGCGGGAGTGGCCGGGGAGCTGTTTTTT	CASGLSLAGVAGELFF
-	17	TRBJ1-5	-	TRBV4-1	TGCGCCAGCAGCCACCCCGGCGGTTCCAGAGAAAGTCAGCCCCAGCATTTT	CASSHPGGSRESQPQHF
-	14	TRBJ1-3	-	TRBV5-5	TGTGCCAGCAGCCCGGTCAGCTCTGGAAACACCATATATTTT	CASSPVSSGNTIYF
once	21	TRBJ1-6	-	TRBV21-1	TGTGCCAGCAGCAAGCTCTGGGGGGCAAAAATGCTCCTGCCCTATAATTCACCCCTCCACTTT	CASSKLWGAKMLLPYNSPLHF
-	13	TRBJ1-1	-	TRBV27	TGTGCCAGCACCAGGTTACCGAACACTGAAGCTTTCTTT	CASTRLPNTEAFF
-	13	TRBJ1-1	-	TRBV27	TGTGCCAGCAGTGGATACAACCCGACTGAAGCTTTCTTT	CASSGYNPTEAFF
-	13	TRBJ1-5	-	TRBV19	TGTGCCACCGCAGGGTCTGGTCATCAGCCCCAGCATTTT	CATAGSGHQPQHF